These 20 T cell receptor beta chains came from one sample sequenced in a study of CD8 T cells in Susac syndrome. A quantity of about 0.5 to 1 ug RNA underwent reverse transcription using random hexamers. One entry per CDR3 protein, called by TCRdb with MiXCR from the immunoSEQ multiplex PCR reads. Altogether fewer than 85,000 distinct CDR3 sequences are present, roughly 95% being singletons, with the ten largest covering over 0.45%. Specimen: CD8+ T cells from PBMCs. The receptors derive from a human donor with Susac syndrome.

This CDR3 is CASSSGGGEQYF. CDR3 sequence (DNA): TGTGCCAGCAGCTCAGGGGGCGGCGAGCAGTACTTC. J is TRBJ2-7 and V is TRBV7-8; 8 nucleotides agree with TRBD1. The CDR3 is 12 residues long. The V segment lost 4 bases and the J segment 6 bases; nucleotides outside the gene matches: 2. CDR1 is SGHVS and CDR2 is FQNEAQ in the germline V gene.

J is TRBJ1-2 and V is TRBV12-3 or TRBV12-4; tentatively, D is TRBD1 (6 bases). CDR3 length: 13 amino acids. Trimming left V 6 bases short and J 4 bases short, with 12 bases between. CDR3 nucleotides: TGTGCCAGCAGCCCTTTCAGGGGCTATGGCTACACCTTC. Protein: CASSPFRGYGYTF.

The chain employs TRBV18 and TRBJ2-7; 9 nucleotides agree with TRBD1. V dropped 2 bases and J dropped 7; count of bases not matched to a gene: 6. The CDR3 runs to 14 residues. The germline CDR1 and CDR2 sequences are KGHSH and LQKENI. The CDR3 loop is CASSPTGGSWEQYF. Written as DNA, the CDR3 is TGTGCCAGCTCACCAACAGGGGGCTCGTGGGAGCAGTACTTC.

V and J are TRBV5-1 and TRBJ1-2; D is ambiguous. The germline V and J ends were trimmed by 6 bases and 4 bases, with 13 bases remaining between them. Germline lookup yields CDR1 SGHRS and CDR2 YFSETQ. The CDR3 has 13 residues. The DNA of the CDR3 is TGCGCCAGCACCCCAGCCAGTGGCTATGGCTACACCTTC. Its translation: CASTPASGYGYTF.

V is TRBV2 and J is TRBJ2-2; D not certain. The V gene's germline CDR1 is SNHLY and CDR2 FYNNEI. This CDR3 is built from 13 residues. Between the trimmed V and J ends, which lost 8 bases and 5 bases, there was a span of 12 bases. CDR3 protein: CASLEEGTGELFF. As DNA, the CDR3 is TGTGCCAGCCTAGAGGAAGGAACCGGGGAGCTGTTTTTT.

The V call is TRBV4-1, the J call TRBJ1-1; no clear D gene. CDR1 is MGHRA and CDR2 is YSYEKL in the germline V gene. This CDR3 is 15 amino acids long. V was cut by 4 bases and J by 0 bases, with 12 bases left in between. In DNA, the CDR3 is TGCGCCAGCAGCCCAGACTTACGATTGAACACTGAAGCTTTCTTT. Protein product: CASSPDLRLNTEAFF.

CDR3 protein: CASSSPGTARNTIYF. The DNA for the CDR3 is TGTGCCAGCAGCTCCCCAGGGACAGCGCGAAACACCATATATTTT. The V and J genes are TRBV13 and TRBJ1-3; 7 bases map to TRBD1. Germline V CDR1 and CDR2: PRHDT, FYEKMQ (reference sequence). The CDR3 totals 15 residues. Germline trimming cut 4 bases from V and 5 bases from J; bases unmatched to any gene: 8.

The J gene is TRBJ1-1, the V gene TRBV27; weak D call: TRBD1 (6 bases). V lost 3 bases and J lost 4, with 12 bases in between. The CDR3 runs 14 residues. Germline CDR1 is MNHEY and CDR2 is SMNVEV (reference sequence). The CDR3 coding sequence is TGTGCCAGCAGTTTTGAGGGGGGATTCACTGAAGCTTTCTTT. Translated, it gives CASSFEGGFTEAFF.

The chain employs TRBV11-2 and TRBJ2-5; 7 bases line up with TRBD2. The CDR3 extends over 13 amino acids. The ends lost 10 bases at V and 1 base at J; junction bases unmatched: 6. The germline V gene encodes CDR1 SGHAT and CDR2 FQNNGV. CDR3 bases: TGTGCCACCGGCTCGGGGGGCCAAGAGACCCAGTACTTC. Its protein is CATGSGGQETQYF.

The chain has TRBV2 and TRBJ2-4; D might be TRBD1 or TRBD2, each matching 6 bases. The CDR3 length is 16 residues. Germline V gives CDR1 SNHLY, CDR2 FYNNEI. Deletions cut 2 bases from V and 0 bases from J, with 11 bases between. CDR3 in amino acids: CASSERGTLAKNIQYF. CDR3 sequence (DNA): TGTGCCAGCAGTGAAAGGGGGACTCTAGCCAAAAACATTCAGTACTTC.

DNA for the CDR3: TGTGCCAGCAGCTCTATAGGTGGTAGACAGTGGAACACTGAAGCTTTCTTT. Translation: CASSSIGGRQWNTEAFF. The rearrangement uses TRBV7-8 and TRBJ1-1; D may be TRBD1 (5 bases). Between the trimmed V and J ends, which lost 4 bases and 1 base, there was a span of 19 bases. This CDR3 spans 17 amino acids. Germline V gene data show CDR1 as SGHVS and CDR2 as FQNEAQ.

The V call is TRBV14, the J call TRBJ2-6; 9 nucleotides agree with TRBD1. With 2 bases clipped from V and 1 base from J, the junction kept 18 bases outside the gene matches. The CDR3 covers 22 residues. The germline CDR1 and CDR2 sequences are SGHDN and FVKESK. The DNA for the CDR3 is TGTGCCAGCAGCCAATTCCCTAAGTCCCTTGGACAGGGGACGTCTGGGGCCAACGTCCTGACTTTC. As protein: CASSQFPKSLGQGTSGANVLTF. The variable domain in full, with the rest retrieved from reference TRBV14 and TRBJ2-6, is EAGVTQFPSHSVIEKGQTVTLRCDPISGHDNLYWYRRVMGKEIKFLLHFVKESKQDESGMPNNRFLAERTGGTYSTLKVQPAELEDSGVYFCASSQFPKSLGQGTSGANVLTFGAGSRLTVL.

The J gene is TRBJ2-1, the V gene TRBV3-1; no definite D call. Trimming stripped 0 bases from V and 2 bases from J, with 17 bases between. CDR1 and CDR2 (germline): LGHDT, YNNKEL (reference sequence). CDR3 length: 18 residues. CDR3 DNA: TGTGCCAGCAGCCAAGATACCACCCGGGCCCCCACCTACAATGAGCAGTTCTTC. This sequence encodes CASSQDTTRAPTYNEQFF.

In nucleotides, the CDR3 is TGCGCCAGCAGCCCGCCGTCGGCCCCCGAGAAGTTCTTC. This encodes CASSPPSAPEKFF. The chain employs TRBV4-1 and TRBJ2-1; D is undetermined. CDR3 length equals 13 residues. The V end was cut by 4 bases, the J end by 14 bases, with 18 bases between. Germline V gene sequence: CDR1 MGHRA, CDR2 YSYEKL.

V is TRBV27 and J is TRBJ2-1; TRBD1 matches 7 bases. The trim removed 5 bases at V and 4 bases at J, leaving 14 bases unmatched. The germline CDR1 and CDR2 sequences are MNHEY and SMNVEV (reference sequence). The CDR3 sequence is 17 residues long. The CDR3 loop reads CASSPSRTGSTYNEQFF. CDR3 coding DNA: TGTGCCAGCAGTCCCTCACGGACAGGTTCAACTTACAATGAGCAGTTCTTC.

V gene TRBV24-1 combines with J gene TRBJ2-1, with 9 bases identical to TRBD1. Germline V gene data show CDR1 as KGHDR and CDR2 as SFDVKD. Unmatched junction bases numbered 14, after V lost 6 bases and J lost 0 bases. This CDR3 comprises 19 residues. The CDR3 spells CATSPLDRGPQSSYNEQFF. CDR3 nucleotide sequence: TGTGCCACCAGTCCCCTGGACAGGGGTCCCCAAAGCTCCTACAATGAGCAGTTCTTC.

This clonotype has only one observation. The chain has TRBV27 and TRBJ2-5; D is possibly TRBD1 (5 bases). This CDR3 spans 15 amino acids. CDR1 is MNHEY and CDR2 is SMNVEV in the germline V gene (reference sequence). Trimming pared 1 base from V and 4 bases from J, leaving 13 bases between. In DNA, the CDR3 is TGTGCCAGCAGTTTATACGGACACCCGGGAGAGACCCAGTACTTC. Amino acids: CASSLYGHPGETQYF.

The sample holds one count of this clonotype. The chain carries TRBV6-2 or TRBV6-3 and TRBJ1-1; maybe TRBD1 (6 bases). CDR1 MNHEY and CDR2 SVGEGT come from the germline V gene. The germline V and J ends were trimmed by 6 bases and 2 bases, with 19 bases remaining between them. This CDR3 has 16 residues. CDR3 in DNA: TGTGCCAGCAGGGGGGACACTCCCTGGGCTAACACTGAAGCTTTCTTT. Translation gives CASRGDTPWANTEAFF.

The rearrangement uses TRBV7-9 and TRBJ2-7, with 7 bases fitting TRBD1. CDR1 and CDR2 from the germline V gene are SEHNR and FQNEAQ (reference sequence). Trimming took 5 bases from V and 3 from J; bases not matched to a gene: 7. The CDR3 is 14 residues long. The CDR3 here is CASSPQGEGYEQYF. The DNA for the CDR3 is TGTGCCAGCAGCCCTCAGGGGGAAGGCTACGAGCAGTACTTC.

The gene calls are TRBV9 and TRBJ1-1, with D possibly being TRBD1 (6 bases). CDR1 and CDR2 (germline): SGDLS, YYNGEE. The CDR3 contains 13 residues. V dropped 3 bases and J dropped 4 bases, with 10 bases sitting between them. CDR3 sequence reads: CASSANRVTEAFF. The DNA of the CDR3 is TGTGCCAGCAGCGCTAACAGGGTCACTGAAGCTTTCTTT.